This entry concerns a single T cell receptor beta chain. This record belongs to a study of blood T cell repertoires in COVID-19. Overall study context: Samples of COVID-19 (acute and convalescent) were obtained from the United States, Italy and Spain. Sources were T cells, B-cell-depleted T cells, or PBMCs; the material itself was cDNA or gDNA.

TCRdb keeps only in-frame clones here, not all; method: immunoSEQ multiplex PCR. Among about 220,000 clones, roughly 80% were seen once, and the ten largest hold 3%. The source material was peripheral blood. This TCR was recovered from a woman between 25 and 40 years old who had recovered from COVID-19.

CDR3 residues: CATSDSPGQGNNEQFF. CDR3 DNA: TGTGCCACCAGTGATTCTCCGGGACAGGGGAACAATGAGCAGTTCTTC. The gene calls are TRBV24-1 and TRBJ2-1; 10 bases are a match to TRBD1. The CDR3 spans 16 residues. The germline V gene encodes CDR1 KGHDR and CDR2 SFDVKD. V lost 2 bases and J lost 5; bases outside the gene matches: 5.